This T cell receptor beta chain was identified during a study of cytomegalovirus exposure and HLA in healthy donors. Study findings and constraints: The authors reported that TCR beta sequences could predict HLA-A and HLA-B alleles. These predictions were accurate for most subjects in the first cohort. In all likelihood, a cluster of highly shared sequence variants was a sequencing artifact. Later analysis showed most CMV-associated TCR beta chains appearing HLA-restricted.

This clone turned up a few times. Its antigen is unknown. The PCR contained 60 Vbeta and 13 Jbeta primers. Sequencing was performed with immunoSEQ multiplex PCR; in TCRdb, only in-frame clones are kept and a portion is missing. The sample records 210,000 or so clones, around 80% being singletons. The donors, nominally healthy at sampling, likely had unrecorded immune exposures. CDR3 length: 15 residues. The germline CDR1 and CDR2 sequences are LNHDA and SQIVND (reference sequence). With V trimmed by 3 bases and J by 0 bases, 2 bases remained unmatched. This sequence originates from a man aged 18 to 35 in good health and CMV-seronegative. The chain has TRBV19 and TRBJ2-1, with 7 bases fitting TRBD1. The sequencing input was PBMCs. The DNA for the CDR3 is TGTGCCAGTAGTATCAGGGACAGCTCCTACAATGAGCAGTTCTTC. This translates into CASSIRDSSYNEQFF.